The 15 T cell receptor beta chains in this list originate from one sample, sequenced in a study of shared clonotypes between healthy human individuals. Repertoires were generated with immunoSEQ multiplex PCR, while TCRdb's copy carries only in-frame clones and drops some. Here the sample spans under 2.5 million clones, under 95% being singletons. The material sequenced was naive CD4+ T cells from PBMCs. This sample's subset: CD45RA+ positively selected. The receptors were gathered from a man younger than 35 in good health. Some clones in this sample may be carry-over from other donors' samples.

V gene TRBV5-1 combines with J gene TRBJ2-7; D gene uncertain. The V gene's germline CDR1 is SGHRS and CDR2 YFSETQ. V was trimmed by 4 bases and J by 4 bases, leaving 15 bases between them. CDR3 length: 14 amino acids. The CDR3 DNA is TGCGCCAGCAGCACCGTTCCCCCCAATTACGAGCAGTACTTC. Amino acid sequence: CASSTVPPNYEQYF.

With regard to this clone: Distinct nucleotide sequences in the sample also encode this CDR3. The chain couples TRBV5-6 to TRBJ2-7, with D perhaps matching TRBD2 (6 bases). Trimming pared 2 bases from V and 0 bases from J, leaving 9 bases between. Germline V gene lookup returns CDR1 SGHDT and CDR2 YYEEEE. This CDR3 spans 14 amino acids. The CDR3 nucleotides are TGTGCCAGCAGCTTTCGGGGGTCCTCCTACGAGCAGTACTTC. Residues: CASSFRGSSYEQYF. Filled out from reference TRBV5-6 and TRBJ2-7, the complete variable domain reads DAGVTQSPTHLIKTRGQQVTLRCSPKSGHDTVSWYQQALGQGPQFIFQYYEEEERQRGNFPDRFSGHQFPNYSSELNVNALLLGDSALYLCASSFRGSSYEQYFGPGTRLTVT.

The CDR3 spells CASSSGRFETQYF. The CDR3 DNA follows: TGTGCCAGCAGCTCAGGGAGGTTCGAGACCCAGTACTTC. This sequence joins TRBV6-1 and TRBJ2-5; a possible D gene is TRBD2 (6 bases). V lost 6 bases, J lost 5 bases, and 13 bases lay in between. The CDR3 extends over 13 amino acids. CDR1 is MNHNS and CDR2 is SASEGT in the germline V gene.

J is TRBJ2-5 and V is TRBV7-9; 12 bases align to TRBD2. With 4 bases clipped from V and 4 bases from J, the junction kept 1 base outside the gene matches. Per germline, CDR1 SEHNR and CDR2 FQNEAQ (reference sequence). This CDR3 spans 14 amino acids. The CDR3 DNA reads as TGTGCCAGCAGCTCGGGACTAGCGGGAGAGACCCAGTACTTC. It specifies CASSSGLAGETQYF.

The gene calls are TRBV5-1 and TRBJ1-2, with TRBD1 matching 10 bases. The CDR3 is 15 amino acids. The germline V gene has CDR1 SGHRS and CDR2 YFSETQ. With 3 bases clipped from V and 2 bases from J, the junction kept 4 bases outside the gene matches. CDR3 DNA: TGCGCCAGCAGCTCCTGGACAGGGGGAAACTATGGCTACACCTTC. Translating it yields CASSSWTGGNYGYTF.

This clone has a single count. This chain links TRBV9 with TRBJ2-7; 12 nucleotides agree with TRBD2. The CDR3 is made up of 14 amino acids. The V gene's germline CDR1 is SGDLS and CDR2 YYNGEE. J lost 10 bases, V lost 3 bases, and 8 bases had no gene match. CDR3 protein: CASSEGTSGLRQYF. The CDR3 coding sequence is TGTGCCAGCAGCGAGGGGACTAGCGGGCTTCGTCAGTACTTC. Full variable domain (missing parts from reference TRBV9 and TRBJ2-7): DSGVTQTPKHLITATGQRVTLRCSPRSGDLSVYWYQQSLDQGLQFLIQYYNGEERAKGNILERFSAQQFPDLHSELNLSSLELGDSALYFCASSEGTSGLRQYFGPGTRLTVT.

The chain combines TRBV4-2 with TRBJ1-2; D gene uncertain. The CDR3 sequence is 15 residues long. Germline CDR1 and CDR2: LGHNA and YNFKEQ. V was trimmed by 2 bases and J by 0 bases, leaving 10 bases between them. The CDR3 DNA follows: TGTGCCAGCAGCCAACTCGGTGGAACTAACTATGGCTACACCTTC. As protein: CASSQLGGTNYGYTF.

The CDR3 here is CASSVVGASSSNEQFF. In nucleotides, the CDR3 is TGTGCCAGCAGCGTAGTGGGGGCGTCTTCTTCCAATGAGCAGTTCTTC. The chain uses TRBV9 and TRBJ2-1, with a possible D match to TRBD1 (6 bases). The V end lost 0 bases, the J end lost 6 bases, and 16 bases lay between the germline ends. This CDR3 spans 16 amino acids. CDR1 is SGDLS and CDR2 is YYNGEE in the germline V gene.

The chain links TRBV7-3 to TRBJ2-3; 8 nucleotides agree with TRBD2. There are 16 residues in the CDR3. Looked up from germline, CDR1 is SGHTA and CDR2 is FQGTGA. V was pared by 6 bases and J by 1 base, with 9 bases of the junction left unmatched. CDR3 residues: CASSRQAGAGTDTQYF. The CDR3 DNA is TGTGCCAGCAGTCGTCAAGCGGGAGCCGGCACAGATACGCAGTATTTT.

Points on this clone: The same CDR3 can be traced to other DNA sequences in this sample. The rearrangement uses TRBV7-3 and TRBJ2-1; TRBD2 is a possible D gene (5 bases). The CDR3 length is 13 residues. Germline lookup yields CDR1 SGHTA and CDR2 FQGTGA. The V gene lost 2 bases and the J gene lost 7 bases, with 9 bases spanning the gap. The CDR3 protein is CASSLLGGNEQFF. The CDR3 DNA follows: TGTGCCAGCAGCTTACTCGGCGGGAATGAGCAGTTCTTC.

The V call is TRBV9, the J call TRBJ1-4; D may be TRBD1 (6 bases). This CDR3 is 17 amino acids long. CDR1 and CDR2 (germline): SGDLS, YYNGEE. V lost 4 bases to trimming and J lost 0 bases, with 16 bases between them. The CDR3: CASSPRGGGSTNEKLFF. CDR3 sequence (DNA): TGTGCCAGCAGCCCTCGAGGGGGAGGATCAACTAATGAAAAACTGTTTTTT.

Only a few counts were recorded for this clone. J is TRBJ2-1 and V is TRBV7-9; TRBD2 matches at 13 bases. The CDR3 is made up of 15 amino acids. CDR1 SEHNR and CDR2 FQNEAQ come from the germline V gene (reference sequence). With V trimmed by 8 bases and J by 8 bases, 9 bases remained unmatched. In nucleotides, the CDR3 is TGTGCCAGCGGAAGGACTAGCGGGAGCACCTATGAGCAGTTCTTC. Translated: CASGRTSGSTYEQFF. Filled out from reference TRBV7-9 and TRBJ2-1, the complete variable domain reads DTGVSQNPRHKITKRGQNVTFRCDPISEHNRLYWYRQTLGQGPEFLTYFQNEAQLEKSRLLSDRFSAERPKGSFSTLEIQRTEQGDSAMYLCASGRTSGSTYEQFFGPGTRLTVL.

V and J are TRBV30 and TRBJ2-7, with unresolved D. V gave up 1 base and J gave up 1 base, with 5 bases separating them. Germline V gives CDR1 GTSNPN, CDR2 SVGIG (reference sequence). This CDR3 is 12 amino acids long. CDR3 in amino acids: CAWSEQSYEQYF. Here the CDR3 DNA reads TGTGCCTGGAGTGAACAGTCCTACGAGCAGTACTTC.

A remark on this clone: The same CDR3 also results from other DNA sequences found in this sample. The J gene is TRBJ1-2, the V gene TRBV7-9; TRBD1 aligns across 12 bases. With 5 bases clipped from V and 6 bases from J, the junction kept 4 bases outside the gene matches. Germline CDR1 reads SEHNR; CDR2 reads FQNEAQ (reference sequence). The CDR3 is 14 residues long. The CDR3, as DNA: TGTGCCAGCAGCCCCGGGACAGGGGGCCATGGCTACACCTTC. Its translation is CASSPGTGGHGYTF. Based on the CDR3 plus reference TRBV7-9 and TRBJ1-2, the full variable domain is DTGVSQNPRHKITKRGQNVTFRCDPISEHNRLYWYRQTLGQGPEFLTYFQNEAQLEKSRLLSDRFSAERPKGSFSTLEIQRTEQGDSAMYLCASSPGTGGHGYTFGSGTRLTVV.

The CDR3 here is CASSQVGGSRNEQFF. The CDR3 coding sequence is TGTGCCAGCAGCCAAGTAGGCGGGAGTAGGAATGAGCAGTTCTTC. This chain links TRBV14 with TRBJ2-1; 7 bases agree with TRBD2. This CDR3 is built from 15 residues. The germline V gene encodes CDR1 SGHDN and CDR2 FVKESK. Trimming cost V 1 base and J 7 bases; bases outside gene matches: 7.